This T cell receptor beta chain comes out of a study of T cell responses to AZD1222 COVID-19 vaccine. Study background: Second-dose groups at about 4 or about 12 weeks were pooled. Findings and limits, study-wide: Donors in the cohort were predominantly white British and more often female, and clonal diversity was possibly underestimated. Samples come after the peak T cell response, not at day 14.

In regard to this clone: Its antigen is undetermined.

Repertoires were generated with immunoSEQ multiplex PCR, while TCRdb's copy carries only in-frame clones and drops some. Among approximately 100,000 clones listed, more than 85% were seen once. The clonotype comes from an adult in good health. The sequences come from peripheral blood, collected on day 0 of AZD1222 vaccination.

The CDR3 region is CASSPPTGRGTEAFF. As DNA, the CDR3 is TGTGCCAGCAGTCCCCCGACAGGGCGGGGAACTGAAGCTTTCTTT. The chain combines TRBV27 with TRBJ1-1; 7 nucleotides match TRBD1. The germline V gene has CDR1 MNHEY and CDR2 SMNVEV (reference sequence). The CDR3 sequence is 15 residues long. The V segment lost 5 bases and the J segment 5 bases; nucleotides outside the gene matches: 11.